A selection of T cell receptor beta chains follows, all from one sample in a study of cytomegalovirus exposure and HLA in healthy donors. Assay: immunoSEQ multiplex PCR; the TCRdb copy retains only in-frame clones and omits some. The table includes about 180,000 clones, 82% detected once. Sequenced material: PBMCs. The receptor set was obtained from a man in his forties or fifties in good health and CMV-seronegative. The CDR3 runs from the conserved cysteine through the conserved F or W. The order of the fields is V gene, CDR3 length, J gene, CDR3 protein.

V gene: TRBV18; CDR3 length: 16; J gene: TRBJ2-1; CDR3 protein: CASSSKSDRRYNEQFF
V gene: TRBV20-1; CDR3 length: 11; J gene: TRBJ2-7; CDR3 protein: CSARYGWEQYF
V gene: TRBV5-5; CDR3 length: 15; J gene: TRBJ2-7; CDR3 protein: CASSLEGQPFLGQYF
V gene: TRBV19; CDR3 length: 14; J gene: TRBJ1-1; CDR3 protein: CASSSRGMNTEAFF
V gene: TRBV28; CDR3 length: 12; J gene: TRBJ2-7; CDR3 protein: CASSLTGGRGYF
V gene: TRBV4-1; CDR3 length: 15; J gene: TRBJ2-1; CDR3 protein: CASSQVAGAYNEQFF
V gene: TRBV18; CDR3 length: 21; J gene: TRBJ2-5; CDR3 protein: CASSPPRDRGGRIPLQETQYF
V gene: TRBV10-1; CDR3 length: 13; J gene: TRBJ1-5; CDR3 protein: CAGPWGVPQPQHF
V gene: TRBV6-6; CDR3 length: 15; J gene: TRBJ2-7; CDR3 protein: CASSSPGQGLYEQYF
V gene: TRBV28; CDR3 length: 15; J gene: TRBJ1-5; CDR3 protein: CASSYPGQGNQPQHF
V gene: TRBV28; CDR3 length: 12; J gene: TRBJ1-1; CDR3 protein: CASSGGGLEAFF
V gene: TRBV28; CDR3 length: 13; J gene: TRBJ2-7; CDR3 protein: CASSPRGGYEQYF
V gene: TRBV11-2; CDR3 length: 16; J gene: TRBJ2-7; CDR3 protein: CASSLGTGVFSYEQYF
V gene: TRBV28; CDR3 length: 13; J gene: TRBJ2-7; CDR3 protein: CAIQRGEAYEQYF
V gene: TRBV6-5; CDR3 length: 15; J gene: TRBJ1-6; CDR3 protein: CASSPPLIYNSPLHF
V gene: TRBV7-2; CDR3 length: 14; J gene: TRBJ2-7; CDR3 protein: CASSSGGGDYEQYF
V gene: TRBV7-9; CDR3 length: 15; J gene: TRBJ1-4; CDR3 protein: CASSRQGEANEKLFF
V gene: TRBV5-4; CDR3 length: 14; J gene: TRBJ1-3; CDR3 protein: CASSTPGQSHTIYF
V gene: TRBV28; CDR3 length: 14; J gene: TRBJ1-5; CDR3 protein: CATLSDGHNQPQHF
V gene: TRBV7-8; CDR3 length: 14; J gene: TRBJ2-1; CDR3 protein: CASSLSSGGNEQFF
V gene: TRBV30; CDR3 length: 13; J gene: TRBJ1-2; CDR3 protein: CAGGTGAGYGYTF
V gene: TRBV27; CDR3 length: 17; J gene: TRBJ1-5; CDR3 protein: CASSLNYSPSSNQPQHF
V gene: TRBV9; CDR3 length: 21; J gene: TRBJ2-1; CDR3 protein: CASSSPPRDSGGAGLYNEQFF
V gene: TRBV20-1; CDR3 length: 11; J gene: TRBJ2-7; CDR3 protein: CSAGSSYEQYF
V gene: TRBV21-1; CDR3 length: 13; J gene: TRBJ2-7; CDR3 protein: CASSKRNTYEQYF
V gene: TRBV6-5; CDR3 length: 15; J gene: TRBJ1-2; CDR3 protein: CASSYWDRGSEGYTF
V gene: TRBV7-2; CDR3 length: 14; J gene: TRBJ1-1; CDR3 protein: CASSDPGRRTEAFF
V gene: TRBV6-5; CDR3 length: 16; J gene: TRBJ2-7; CDR3 protein: CASSYSRSQGTYEQYF
V gene: TRBV28; CDR3 length: 16; J gene: TRBJ2-5; CDR3 protein: CASKLAGGPRGETQYF
V gene: TRBV21-1; CDR3 length: 16; J gene: TRBJ2-4; CDR3 protein: CASSKARGRSKNIQYF
V gene: TRBV19; CDR3 length: 13; J gene: TRBJ1-1; CDR3 protein: CASNQGMNTEAFF
V gene: TRBV18; CDR3 length: 15; J gene: TRBJ2-7; CDR3 protein: CASSPEDGGTYEQYF
V gene: TRBV9; CDR3 length: 16; J gene: TRBJ1-1; CDR3 protein: CASSSDPRQGGTEAFF
V gene: TRBV9; CDR3 length: 16; J gene: TRBJ2-1; CDR3 protein: CASSVGAAGGPDEQFF
V gene: TRBV18; CDR3 length: 17; J gene: TRBJ2-2; CDR3 protein: CASSPPRGGRSTGELFF
V gene: TRBV28; CDR3 length: 14; J gene: TRBJ2-1; CDR3 protein: CAIRLAGVYNEQFF
V gene: TRBV11-3; CDR3 length: 15; J gene: TRBJ1-2; CDR3 protein: CASSFQGQGSYGYTF
V gene: TRBV4-2; CDR3 length: 17; J gene: TRBJ2-6; CDR3 protein: CASSQVPGYSGANVLTF
V gene: TRBV19; CDR3 length: 12; J gene: TRBJ1-2; CDR3 protein: CASSMDRERYTF
V gene: TRBV6-5; CDR3 length: 15; J gene: TRBJ2-1; CDR3 protein: CASSPLGGAKNEQFF
V gene: TRBV13; CDR3 length: 15; J gene: TRBJ2-3; CDR3 protein: CASSKRGEVTDTQYF
V gene: TRBV5-4; CDR3 length: 14; J gene: TRBJ2-5; CDR3 protein: CASSRLAGQETQYF
V gene: TRBV18; CDR3 length: 14; J gene: TRBJ1-1; CDR3 protein: CASSPRQVNTEAFF
V gene: TRBV27; CDR3 length: 15; J gene: TRBJ1-5; CDR3 protein: CASSLSPSGNQPQHF
V gene: TRBV27; CDR3 length: 15; J gene: TRBJ2-1; CDR3 protein: CASRSLTGGRNEQFF
V gene: TRBV6-1; CDR3 length: 13; J gene: TRBJ1-1; CDR3 protein: CASIEIMNTEAFF
V gene: TRBV30; CDR3 length: 14; J gene: TRBJ1-5; CDR3 protein: CAWRPPYSNQPQHF
V gene: TRBV5-8; CDR3 length: 16; J gene: TRBJ2-1; CDR3 protein: CASSSDIIRSYNEQFF
V gene: TRBV15; CDR3 length: 15; J gene: TRBJ2-3; CDR3 protein: CATWGGRAFTDTQYF
V gene: TRBV2; CDR3 length: 12; J gene: TRBJ1-1; CDR3 protein: CASRARNTEAFF
V gene: TRBV7-7; CDR3 length: 15; J gene: TRBJ2-3; CDR3 protein: CASSSMAGGADTQYF
V gene: TRBV27; CDR3 length: 15; J gene: TRBJ1-3; CDR3 protein: CASSPRTGSGNTIYF
V gene: TRBV5-1; CDR3 length: 13; J gene: TRBJ2-2; CDR3 protein: CASSFKGAGELFF
V gene: TRBV4-3; CDR3 length: 13; J gene: TRBJ2-7; CDR3 protein: CASSQSRDRDQYF
V gene: TRBV5-1; CDR3 length: 17; J gene: TRBJ2-3; CDR3 protein: CASSRGTSGGPTDTQYF
V gene: TRBV2; CDR3 length: 13; J gene: TRBJ2-1; CDR3 protein: CASAGGRGDEQFF
V gene: TRBV7-9; CDR3 length: 14; J gene: TRBJ1-4; CDR3 protein: CASSPGTGDEKLFF